This TCR beta chain was identified during a study of blood T cell repertoires in COVID-19. Whole-study context: The cDNA or gDNA used as material had been derived from T cells, B-cell-depleted T cells, or PBMCs.

TCRdb keeps only in-frame clones here, not all; method: immunoSEQ multiplex PCR. The sample contains 150,000 to 200,000 clones, more than 80% of which appear only once. Trimming cost V 10 bases and J 2 bases; bases outside gene matches: 7. Germline V CDR1 and CDR2: KGHDR, SFDVKD. The CDR3 is 15 amino acids. The chain carries TRBV24-1 and TRBJ2-1; 10 bases map to TRBD2. The material sequenced was peripheral blood. This clonotype was sampled from a human donor in a cohort sampled during active COVID-19. The CDR3 spells CATSRTSGAYNEQFF. For the CDR3, the DNA is TGTGCCACGAGTAGAACTAGCGGGGCCTACAATGAGCAGTTCTTC.